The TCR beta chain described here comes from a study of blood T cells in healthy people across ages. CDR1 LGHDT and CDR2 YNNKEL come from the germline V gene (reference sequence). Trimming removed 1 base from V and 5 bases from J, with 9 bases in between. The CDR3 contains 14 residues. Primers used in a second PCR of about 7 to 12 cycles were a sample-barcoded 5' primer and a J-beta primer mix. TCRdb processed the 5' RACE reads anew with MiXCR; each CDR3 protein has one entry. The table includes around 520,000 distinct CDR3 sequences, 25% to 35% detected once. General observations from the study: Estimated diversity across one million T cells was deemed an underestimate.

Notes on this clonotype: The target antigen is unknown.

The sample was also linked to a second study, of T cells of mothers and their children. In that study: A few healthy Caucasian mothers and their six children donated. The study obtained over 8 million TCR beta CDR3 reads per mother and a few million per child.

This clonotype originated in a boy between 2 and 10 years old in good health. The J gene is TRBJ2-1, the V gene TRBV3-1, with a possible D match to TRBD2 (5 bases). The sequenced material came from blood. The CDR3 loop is CASSQGRADNEQFF. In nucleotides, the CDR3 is TGTGCCAGCAGCCAAGGGCGGGCTGACAATGAGCAGTTCTTC.